The clone carrying this TCR beta chain has only a few counts. Its antigen is unidentified. The data originate from a study of cytomegalovirus exposure and HLA in healthy donors. Study-level points and caveats: Many donors carried some public TCRs, although rarity characterized most TCR sequences. DRB1 showed the most TCR associations and HLA-C the fewest in a later analysis, as rates varied by HLA locus.

Although they were nominally healthy when sampled, donors likely had unrecorded immune exposures. For the donor in question, CMV serostatus went unrecorded. Per the germline V gene, CDR1 is MNHEY and CDR2 is SMNVEV (reference sequence). The CDR3 loop spans 15 amino acids. The ends lost 2 bases at V and 10 bases at J; junction bases unmatched: 7. The PCR employed 60 Vbeta primers together with 13 Jbeta primers. The repertoire was sequenced with immunoSEQ multiplex PCR; TCRdb's copy has only in-frame clones and lacks some. The data contain around 120,000 clones, over 60% of them singletons. Specimen: PBMCs. This sequence originates from a human donor in good health. The chain joins TRBV27 to TRBJ1-6; 8 bases line up with TRBD1. The CDR3 here is CASSLGHDRGSPLHF. CDR3 DNA sequence: TGTGCCAGCAGTTTAGGCCATGACAGGGGCTCACCCCTCCACTTT.